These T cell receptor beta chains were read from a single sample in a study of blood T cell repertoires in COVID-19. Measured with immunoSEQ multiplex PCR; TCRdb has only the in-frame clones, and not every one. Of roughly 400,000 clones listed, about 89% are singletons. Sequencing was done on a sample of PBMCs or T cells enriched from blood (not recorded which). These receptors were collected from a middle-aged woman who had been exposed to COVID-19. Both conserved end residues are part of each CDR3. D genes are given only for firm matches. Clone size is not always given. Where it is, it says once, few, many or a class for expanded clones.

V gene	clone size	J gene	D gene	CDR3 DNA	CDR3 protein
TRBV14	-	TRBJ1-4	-	TGTGCCAGCAGCCAAGATACCGGGAGGGGGAAGGAAAAACTGTTTTTT	CASSQDTGRGKEKLFF
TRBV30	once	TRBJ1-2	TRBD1	TGTGCCTGGAGTGAAACCTGGACAGGAAAGCAATGTTACACCTTC	CAWSETWTGKQCYTF
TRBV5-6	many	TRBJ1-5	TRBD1	TGTGCCAGCAGCTTGTCTTATGGGGACAGGGAGAATCAGCCCCAGCATTTT	CASSLSYGDRENQPQHF
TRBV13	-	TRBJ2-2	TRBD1	TGTGCCAGCAGCCTCCAGGGACAGGGGGCTACCGGGGAGCTGTTTTTT	CASSLQGQGATGELFF
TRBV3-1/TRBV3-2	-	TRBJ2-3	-	TGTGCCAGCAGCCCCGGTAGCGATACGCAGTATTTT	CASSPGSDTQYF
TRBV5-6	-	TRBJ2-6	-	TGTGCCAGCAGCTTGGTAGCTAGTGGGGCCAACGTCCTGACTTTC	CASSLVASGANVLTF
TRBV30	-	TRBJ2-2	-	TGTGCCTGGACGCGGCAGAACACCGGGGAGCTGTTTTTT	CAWTRQNTGELFF
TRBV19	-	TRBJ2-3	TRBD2	TGTGCCAGTAGCCGTCTAGCGGGGGTCACAGATACGCAGTATTTT	CASSRLAGVTDTQYF
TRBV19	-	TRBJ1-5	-	TGTGCCAGTAGTCCCTTCAATCAGCCCCAGCATTTT	CASSPFNQPQHF
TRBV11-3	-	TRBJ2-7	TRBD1	TGTGCCAGCAGCCAAGATACAGGGGGTATCCCCGAGCAGTACTTC	CASSQDTGGIPEQYF
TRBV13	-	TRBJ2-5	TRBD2	TGTGCCAGCAGCTTAACTAGCGGGGAACTTGAAGAGACCCAGTACTTC	CASSLTSGELEETQYF
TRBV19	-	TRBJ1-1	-	TGTGCCAGTAGTGCCCATCGGGGGGGCTCTGCTGAAGCTTTCTTT	CASSAHRGGSAEAFF
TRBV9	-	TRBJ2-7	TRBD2	TGTGCCAGCAGCGTAGGACTAGCGGGAAATAACTACGAGCAGTACTTC	CASSVGLAGNNYEQYF
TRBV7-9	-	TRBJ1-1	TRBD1	TGTGCCAGCAGCTCCGGGACAGGGCTCTTTATGAACACTGAAGCTTTCTTT	CASSSGTGLFMNTEAFF
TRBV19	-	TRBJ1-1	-	TGTGCCAGTAGCCGACCCAGGGGTCCCATGAACACTGAAGCTTTCTTT	CASSRPRGPMNTEAFF
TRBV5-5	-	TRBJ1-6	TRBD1	TGTGCCAGCAGCCGAGAAGGACAGGGGGGGTCACCCCTCCACTTT	CASSREGQGGSPLHF
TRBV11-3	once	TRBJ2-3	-	TGTGCCAGCAGCCTACGCACAGATACGCAGTATTTT	CASSLRTDTQYF
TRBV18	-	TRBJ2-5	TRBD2	TGTGCCAGCTCAGCGGGAGGGCCTGGAGAGACCCAGTACTTC	CASSAGGPGETQYF
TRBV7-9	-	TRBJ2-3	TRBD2	TGTGCCAGCAGACTCCTAGCGGGAGGCGTCACAGATACGCAGTATTTT	CASRLLAGGVTDTQYF
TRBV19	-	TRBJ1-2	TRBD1	TGTGCCAGTTCCACAGGGGTAAATGGCTACACCTTC	CASSTGVNGYTF
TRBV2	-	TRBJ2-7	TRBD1	TGTGCCAGCAGGGACAGGGGACAATACGAGCAGTACTTC	CASRDRGQYEQYF
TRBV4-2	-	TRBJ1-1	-	TGTGCCAGCAGCCAAGATTCGGGCAGGGGCCCTGAAGCTTTCTTT	CASSQDSGRGPEAFF
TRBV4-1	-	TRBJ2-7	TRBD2	TGCGCCAGCAGCCAAGATGGGGGAGAGCTAGCGGGAGTCGAGCAGTACTTC	CASSQDGGELAGVEQYF
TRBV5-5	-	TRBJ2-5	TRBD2	TGTGCCAGCAGCTTGGATCCTAGCGGGGGGGTCCAAGAGACCCAGTACTTC	CASSLDPSGGVQETQYF
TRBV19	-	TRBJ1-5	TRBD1	TGTGCCACCACCCTTGACAGGGCTCGGGACCAGCCCCAGCATTTT	CATTLDRARDQPQHF
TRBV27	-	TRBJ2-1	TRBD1	TGTGCCAGCAGTAGATACGAAGGGACAGGGTTTCACAATGAGCAGTTCTTC	CASSRYEGTGFHNEQFF
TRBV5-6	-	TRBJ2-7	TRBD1	TGTGCCAGCACCGGGACAGGGGACAACGAGCAGTACTTC	CASTGTGDNEQYF
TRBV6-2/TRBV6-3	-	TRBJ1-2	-	TGTGCCAGCAGCACGACACGGACTAATGGCTACACCTTC	CASSTTRTNGYTF
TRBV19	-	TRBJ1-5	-	TGTGCCAGTAGTTCCACTCCTAGTTCGACTAGCAATCAGCCCCAGCATTTT	CASSSTPSSTSNQPQHF
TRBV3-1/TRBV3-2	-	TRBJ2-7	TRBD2	TGTGCCAGCAGCCGCGGGACTAGCGGGGGGGCCTACGAGCAGTACTTC	CASSRGTSGGAYEQYF
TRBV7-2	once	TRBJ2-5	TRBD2	TGTGCCAGCAGCTTAGTGTGGGGGGGCCAAGAGACCCAGTACTTC	CASSLVWGGQETQYF
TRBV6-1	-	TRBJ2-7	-	TGTGCCAGCAGTGAGGGCACAGGACCCTACGAGCAGTACTTC	CASSEGTGPYEQYF
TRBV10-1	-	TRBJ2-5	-	TGCGCCAGCAGTGAATCTCTAGAGACCCAGTACTTC	CASSESLETQYF
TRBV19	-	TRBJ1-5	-	TGTGCCAGTAGTATGAGCCGGGACTACCAGCCCCAGCATTTT	CASSMSRDYQPQHF
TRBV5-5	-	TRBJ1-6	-	TGTGCCAGCAGCCCTCGGGGGGGAAGATTGGACTCACCCCTCCACTTT	CASSPRGGRLDSPLHF